This passage covers 15 T cell receptor beta chains from one sample sequenced in a study of T-cell memory formation after mild COVID-19. TCRdb passed the 5' RACE reads through MiXCR, listing each CDR3 protein once. Of about 140,000 distinct CDR3 sequences in the sample, about 14% are singletons; the top ten hold around an eighth. The source material was PBMCs or a T cell subset sorted from them (not recorded which). Every receptor here comes from an adult woman who had mild COVID-19 (a few samples of this study predate the infection). Cell type and time point are not known.

The chain links TRBV18 to TRBJ2-1, with 8 bases lining up with TRBD2. V dropped 1 base and J dropped 5; count of bases not matched to a gene: 10. Germline V gene data show CDR1 as KGHSH and CDR2 as LQKENI. The CDR3 spans 17 residues. In DNA form, the CDR3 reads TGTGCCAGCTCACCACGGAGCGGGAGCGGTGAGGACAATGAGCAGTTCTTC. It yields the protein CASSPRSGSGEDNEQFF.

The V call is TRBV3-1, the J call TRBJ2-7; 7 bases map to TRBD2. This CDR3 is built from 14 residues. CDR1 and CDR2 (germline): LGHDT, YNNKEL (reference sequence). The ends lost 4 bases at V and 1 base at J; junction bases unmatched: 4. CDR3 DNA: TGTGCCAGCAGCCGGGAGGGCCTATCCTACGAGCAGTACTTC. Translated, it gives CASSREGLSYEQYF.

This clonotype was detected a few times. This chain's CDR3 is CAITRQGARNEQFF. The CDR3 coding sequence is TGTGCCATCACCAGGCAGGGGGCAAGGAATGAGCAGTTCTTC. The rearrangement joins TRBV10-3 to TRBJ2-1, with TRBD1 identical over 8 bases. This CDR3 comprises 14 residues. In germline, CDR1 is ENHRY, CDR2 SYGVKD. V lost 7 bases and J lost 7; bases outside the gene matches: 9.

This clonotype was picked up a small number of times. J is TRBJ2-2 and V is TRBV2, with 8 positions matching TRBD2. Losses at the gene ends were 10 bases for V and 4 bases for J; bases not matched to a gene: 2. Germline CDR1 reads SNHLY; CDR2 reads FYNNEI. This CDR3 contains 12 residues. The CDR3 nucleotides are TGTGCCATCGGGGGGGGCACCGGGGAGCTGTTTTTT. The encoded protein is CAIGGGTGELFF. Full variable domain (missing parts from reference TRBV2 and TRBJ2-2): EPEVTQTPSHQVTQMGQEVILRCVPISNHLYFYWYRQILGQKVEFLVSFYNNEISEKSEIFDDQFSVERPDGSNFTLKIRSTKLEDSAMYFCAIGGGTGELFFGEGSRLTVL.

This clonotype was counted only a few times. V and J are TRBV5-1 and TRBJ1-2, with 9 nucleotides matching TRBD1. The germline gives CDR1 SGHRS, CDR2 YFSETQ. V was pared by 3 bases and J by 6 bases, with 15 bases of the junction left unmatched. The CDR3 covers 17 residues. The CDR3, as DNA: TGCGCCAGCAGCTCCCGGGACAGGGAGACACATAGGGATGGCTACACCTTC. This codes for CASSSRDRETHRDGYTF. The whole variable domain, remainder taken from reference TRBV5-1 and TRBJ1-2, is KAGVTQTPRYLIKTRGQQVTLSCSPISGHRSVSWYQQTPGQGLQFLFEYFSETQRNKGNFPGRFSGRQFSNSRSEMNVSTLELGDSALYLCASSSRDRETHRDGYTFGSGTRLTVV.

The sample holds a few counts of this clonotype. The genes are TRBV7-3 and TRBJ1-1, with D unclear. Trimming removed 0 bases at V and 5 bases at J, with 7 bases between. The CDR3 has 13 amino acids. CDR1 and CDR2 from the germline V gene are SGHTA and FQGTGA. This CDR3 is CASSLTTRTEAFF. DNA for the CDR3: TGTGCCAGCAGCTTAACGACCAGAACTGAAGCTTTCTTT.

This clonotype was counted only a few times. The chain employs TRBV9 and TRBJ2-7, with a possible D match to TRBD2 (6 bases). Trimming took off 2 bases at V and 0 bases at J, with 9 bases between the two ends. The CDR3 is made up of 14 amino acids. Germline CDR1 is SGDLS and CDR2 is YYNGEE. CDR3 in DNA: TGTGCCAGCAGCGTGGGACTTAGCTCCTACGAGCAGTACTTC. As protein: CASSVGLSSYEQYF. The entire variable domain, with the rest obtained from reference TRBV9 and TRBJ2-7, is as follows: DSGVTQTPKHLITATGQRVTLRCSPRSGDLSVYWYQQSLDQGLQFLIQYYNGEERAKGNILERFSAQQFPDLHSELNLSSLELGDSALYFCASSVGLSSYEQYFGPGTRLTVT.

The chain combines TRBV12-5 with TRBJ2-1; 11 positions match TRBD2. V was pared by 6 bases and J by 5 bases, with 9 bases of the junction left unmatched. From germline, CDR1 is LGHNT and CDR2 FRNRAP. The CDR3 is made up of 16 amino acids. CDR3 amino acids: CASGPPTSGEHNEQFF. For the CDR3, the DNA is TGTGCTAGTGGACCACCGACTAGCGGGGAGCACAATGAGCAGTTCTTC.

The chain has TRBV5-1 and TRBJ2-7, with 9 bases identical to TRBD2. This CDR3 is built from 15 residues. V trimming: 6 bases; J trimming: 5 bases; junction bases outside the gene matches: 12. The germline V gene has CDR1 SGHRS and CDR2 YFSETQ. The CDR3 here is CASTRREGGPHEQYF. For the CDR3, the DNA is TGCGCCAGCACTCGGCGGGAGGGTGGGCCCCACGAGCAGTACTTC.

This clonotype was detected only a few times. The rearrangement uses TRBV4-3 and TRBJ1-1, with 10 bases aligning to TRBD1. Trimming at V came to 0 bases and at J to 1 base, leaving 5 bases not matched to a gene. Germline loops: CDR1 LGHNA, CDR2 YSLEER. CDR3 length: 17 amino acids. CDR3 nucleotides: TGCGCCAGCAGCCAAGACGGACAGGGGGTCCCGAACACTGAAGCTTTCTTT. Residues: CASSQDGQGVPNTEAFF.

The chain is built from TRBV19 and TRBJ2-3; D uncertain. The CDR3 runs to 14 residues. CDR1 and CDR2 from the germline V gene are LNHDA and SQIVND (reference sequence). V lost 2 bases, J lost 4 bases, and 10 bases lay in between. The CDR3 is CASSITAVADTQYF. The CDR3, as DNA: TGTGCCAGTAGTATAACAGCTGTGGCAGATACGCAGTATTTT.

The chain joins TRBV10-3 to TRBJ2-2; D is ambiguous. V was shortened by 2 bases and J by 2 bases, with 6 bases between the two germline ends. The CDR3 consists of 14 residues. Germline loops: CDR1 ENHRY, CDR2 SYGVKD. Here the CDR3 reads CAISEPANTGELFF. In DNA, the CDR3 is TGTGCCATCAGTGAGCCGGCAAACACCGGGGAGCTGTTTTTT.

The rearrangement uses TRBV4-1 and TRBJ2-7, with TRBD2 identical over 13 bases. The CDR3 has 15 residues. Germline lookup yields CDR1 MGHRA and CDR2 YSYEKL. V lost 0 bases to trimming and J lost 11 bases; unmatched junction nucleotides: 7. In DNA form, the CDR3 reads TGCGCCAGCAGCCAAGATTGGACTAGCGGGGGAATGAAGTACTTC. As protein: CASSQDWTSGGMKYF.

This chain links TRBV20-1 with TRBJ1-1, with a weak D call TRBD1 (5 bases). Germline CDR1 reads DFQATT; CDR2 reads SNEGSKA (reference sequence). This CDR3 is built from 14 residues. Trimming took off 1 base at V and 3 bases at J, with 12 bases between the two ends. The CDR3 spells CSARGTGAYTEAFF. The CDR3 region has the DNA TGCAGTGCTAGAGGAACAGGAGCCTACACTGAAGCTTTCTTT.

This rearrangement joins TRBV12-3 or TRBV12-4 to TRBJ1-5; 9 nucleotides line up with TRBD1. After removal of 2 bases from V and 7 bases from J, the junction contained 9 bases not matched to a gene. The CDR3 is made up of 16 amino acids. CDR3 residues: CASSLMGTGPPQPQHF. CDR3 nucleotides: TGTGCCAGCAGTTTAATGGGGACAGGGCCCCCCCAGCCCCAGCATTTT.